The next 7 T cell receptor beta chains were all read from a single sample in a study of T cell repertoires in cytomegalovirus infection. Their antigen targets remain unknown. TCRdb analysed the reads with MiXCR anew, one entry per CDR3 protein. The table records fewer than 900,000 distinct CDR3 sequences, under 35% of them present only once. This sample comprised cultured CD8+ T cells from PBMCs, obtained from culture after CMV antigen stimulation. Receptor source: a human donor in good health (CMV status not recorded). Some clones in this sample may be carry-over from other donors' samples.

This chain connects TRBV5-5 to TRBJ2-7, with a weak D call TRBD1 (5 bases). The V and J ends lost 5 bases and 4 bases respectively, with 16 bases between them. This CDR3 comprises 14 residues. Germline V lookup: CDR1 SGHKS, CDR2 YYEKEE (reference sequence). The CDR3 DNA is TGTGCCAGCAGACCAGACAGTTATCTATACGAGCAGTACGTC. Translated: CASRPDSYLYEQYV.

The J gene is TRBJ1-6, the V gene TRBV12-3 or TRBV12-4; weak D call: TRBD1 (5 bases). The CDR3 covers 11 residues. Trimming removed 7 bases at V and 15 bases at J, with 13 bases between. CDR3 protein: CASTGTAVLHF. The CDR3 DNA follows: TGTGCCAGCACCGGGACCGCGGTCCTCCACTTT.

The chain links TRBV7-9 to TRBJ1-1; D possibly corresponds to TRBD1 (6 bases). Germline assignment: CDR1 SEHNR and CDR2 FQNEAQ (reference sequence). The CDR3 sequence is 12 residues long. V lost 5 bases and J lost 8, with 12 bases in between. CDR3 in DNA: TGTGCCAGCAGCGGAAGGGGGATGGAAGCTTTCTTT. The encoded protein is CASSGRGMEAFF.

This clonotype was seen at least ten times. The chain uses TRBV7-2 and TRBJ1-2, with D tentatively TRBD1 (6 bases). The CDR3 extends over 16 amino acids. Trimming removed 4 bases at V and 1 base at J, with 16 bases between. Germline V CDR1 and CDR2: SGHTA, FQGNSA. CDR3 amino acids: CASSSTFGTLNYGYTF. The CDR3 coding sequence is TGTGCCAGCAGCTCCACATTCGGGACACTTAACTATGGCTACACCTTC.

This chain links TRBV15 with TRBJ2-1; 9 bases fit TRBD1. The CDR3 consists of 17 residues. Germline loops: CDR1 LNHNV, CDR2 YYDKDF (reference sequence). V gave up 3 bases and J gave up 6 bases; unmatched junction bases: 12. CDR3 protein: CATSRAWRDRVGNEQFF. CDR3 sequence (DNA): TGTGCCACCAGCAGGGCGTGGCGGGACAGGGTAGGCAATGAGCAGTTCTTC.

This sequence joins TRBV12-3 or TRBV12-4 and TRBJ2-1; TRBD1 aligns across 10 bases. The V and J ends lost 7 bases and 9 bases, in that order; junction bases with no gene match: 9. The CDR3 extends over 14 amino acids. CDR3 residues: CASTMTGGASEQFF. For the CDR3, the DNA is TGTGCCAGCACCATGACAGGGGGCGCTAGTGAGCAGTTCTTC.

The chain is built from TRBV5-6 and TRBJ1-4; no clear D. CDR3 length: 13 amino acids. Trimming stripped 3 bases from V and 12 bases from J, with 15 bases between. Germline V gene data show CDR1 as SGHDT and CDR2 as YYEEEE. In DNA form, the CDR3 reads TGTGCCAGCAGCTCCGGTGGAGCCCTGGAACTGTTTTTT. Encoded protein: CASSSGGALELFF.